The subject of this entry is one T cell receptor (beta chain). No antigen is known for it. The source of the sample is a study of T-cell memory formation after mild COVID-19. General study findings and limits: The study detected some responding clones in pre-infection memory, suggesting cross-reactive memory joined.

V lost 2 bases, J lost 4 bases, and 14 bases stayed unmatched. CDR1 is SGHNT, CDR2 YYREEE, per germline (reference sequence). The CDR3 runs to 17 residues. MiXCR, applied by TCRdb to the 5' RACE reads, yields one record per CDR3 protein. The table lists hundreds of thousands of distinct CDR3 sequences, about 15% of them singletons. The receptor comes from a young man who had mild COVID-19 (a few samples of this study predate the infection). Cell type and time point are not known. Sequenced: PBMCs or a T cell subset sorted from them (not recorded which). This rearrangement joins TRBV5-4 to TRBJ1-2; 7 bases are shared with TRBD1. The CDR3 DNA reads TGTGCCAGCAGCTTCAGGCAGGGGGTATCTGACTTCTATGGCTACACCTTC. The encoded protein is CASSFRQGVSDFYGYTF.